The TCR beta chain under discussion was sequenced for a study of T cell responses to AZD1222 COVID-19 vaccine. General study findings and limits: Reportedly, nearly half the spike-specific TCRs target unmutated variant regions. Clonal diversity may have been underestimated, and the donors were mostly white British, with more females than males.

As regards this clone: No antigen is known for it. An end of the junction does not agree with germline; a read error may underlie this.

Profiled with immunoSEQ multiplex PCR; TCRdb holds only in-frame clones, not every one. The profile covers about 86,000 clones, with roughly nine tenths appearing a single time and about 3% taken by the ten largest. The CDR3 consists of 14 residues. Germline V lookup: CDR1 PRHDT, CDR2 FYEKMQ (reference sequence). Sequenced here: peripheral blood, sampled on day 0 of AZD1222 vaccination. The TCR comes from an adult in good health. The rearrangement joins TRBV13 to TRBJ2-2, with a tentative D call TRBD2 (5 bases). The CDR3 coding sequence is TGTGCTAGCAGCCCAACGGGGTACACCGGGGAGCTGTTTTTT. It is translated as CASSPTGYTGELFF.